This is a list of T cell receptor beta chains from one sample in a study of blood T cell repertoires in COVID-19. Assay: immunoSEQ multiplex PCR; the TCRdb copy retains only in-frame clones and omits some. The repertoire holds 130,000 to 150,000 clones, with approximately 80% as singletons. Source material: peripheral blood. Source of these receptors: a woman between 45 and 65 years old with acute or convalescent COVID-19. CDR3s include the opening cysteine and the closing phenylalanine or tryptophan. The D gene is left open where the match is weak. Part of the rows lack a size; the others show once, few, many or a class for expanded clones.

.	TRBD1	TRBV28	TRBJ2-5	TGTGCCAGCAGTTCCTCAGGGGGCGGGGATGAGACCCAGTACTTC	CASSSSGGGDETQYF
.	.	TRBV9	TRBJ1-1	TGTGCCAGCAGCGCCGAGATGTCCCTAAGCACTGAAGCTTTCTTT	CASSAEMSLSTEAFF
.	TRBD1	TRBV6-2/TRBV6-3	TRBJ1-1	TGTGCCAGCACCCCCGGGGGGGACAGGGAGAACACTGAAGCTTTCTTT	CASTPGGDRENTEAFF
.	TRBD1	TRBV28	TRBJ2-7	TGTGCCAGCAGTAAGGGACAGGGGGACGCGTACTTC	CASSKGQGDAYF
.	.	TRBV29-1	TRBJ1-1	TGCAGCGTTGCGCAGGGCGGGATGGGCACTGAAGCTTTCTTT	CSVAQGGMGTEAFF
.	TRBD1	TRBV7-9	TRBJ1-4	TGTGCCAGCAGAGGGGGACAGCCGAATGAAAAACTGTTTTTT	CASRGGQPNEKLFF
.	TRBD2	TRBV7-9	TRBJ2-3	TGTGCCAGCAGCCTATCTAGCGGGGGTTGGGCAGATACGCAGTATTTT	CASSLSSGGWADTQYF
few	TRBD2	TRBV6-6	TRBJ2-7	TGTGCCAGCAGTTACGATACGGGGGGGCAAATTGACGAGCAGTACTTC	CASSYDTGGQIDEQYF
.	TRBD1	TRBV30	TRBJ1-5	TGTGCCTGGAGTACAGGGGGCGCGGGCAATCAGCCCCAGCATTTT	CAWSTGGAGNQPQHF
.	.	TRBV4-2	TRBJ1-6	TGTGCCAGCAGCCAAACCCCTCGCGGGAAAAGGTCACCCCTCCACTTT	CASSQTPRGKRSPLHF
once	TRBD1	TRBV28	TRBJ1-5	TGTGCCAGCAGTCCCGGACAGGGTGATCAGCCCCAGCATTTT	CASSPGQGDQPQHF
.	.	TRBV6-5	TRBJ2-7	TGTGCCAGCAGCCCAGGGGTAGGTCTCTACGAGCAGTACTTC	CASSPGVGLYEQYF
.	.	TRBV6-4	TRBJ1-5	TGTGCCAGCAGTGCAGGGGTGAATCAGCCCCAGCATTTT	CASSAGVNQPQHF
once	TRBD2	TRBV10-3	TRBJ2-1	TGTGCCATCAGTGAGTATCCCCCCGGACTAGCGGGGGGAGGTAATGAGCAGTTCTTC	CAISEYPPGLAGGGNEQFF
.	TRBD1	TRBV19	TRBJ2-1	TGTGCCAGTAGTATGGGACAGGCCCCGGGGTTCTTC	CASSMGQAPGFF
.	.	TRBV19	TRBJ1-2	TGTGCCAGTAGTATCGGGACTAACTATGGCTACACCTTC	CASSIGTNYGYTF
.	TRBD1	TRBV25-1	TRBJ2-1	TGTGCCAGCAGTGGACAGGGGAGAAATGTCGTGCAGTTCTTC	CASSGQGRNVVQFF
once	.	TRBV18	TRBJ1-2	TGTGCCAGCTCACCACGCCAGGTGGATGGCTACACCTTC	CASSPRQVDGYTF
.	TRBD1	TRBV2	TRBJ2-7	TGTGCCAGCAGTGGGTGGCAGGGGGCATACGAGCAGTACTTC	CASSGWQGAYEQYF
.	.	TRBV6-5	TRBJ1-6	TGTGCCAGCAGTTACAACAGGGAAAGGCCCCTCCACTTT	CASSYNRERPLHF
.	.	TRBV19	TRBJ1-3	TGTGCCAGTACCCCCCCGGAGACAGTTACAAACTCTGGAAACACCATATATTTT	CASTPPETVTNSGNTIYF
.	.	TRBV19	TRBJ1-1	TGTGCCAGTAGTTTTGGCCAGAACACTGAAGCTTTCTTT	CASSFGQNTEAFF
.	.	TRBV5-8	TRBJ1-2	TGTGCCAGCATCCCTTTCGGGGGTAGTTATGGCTACACCTTC	CASIPFGGSYGYTF
.	TRBD2	TRBV7-2	TRBJ2-3	TGTGCCAGCAGCCCAGGCGCAGCGGGGGGTCGTGATACGCAGTATTTT	CASSPGAAGGRDTQYF
once	.	TRBV24-1	TRBJ2-1	TGTGCCACCAGTGAACCATTGACAGGATCTAGCTCCTACAATGAGCAGTTCTTC	CATSEPLTGSSSYNEQFF
medium-sized	.	TRBV19	TRBJ1-1	TGTGCCAGTAGTTGGGCCACTGAAGCTTTCTTT	CASSWATEAFF
.	.	TRBV6-1	TRBJ2-5	TGTGCCAGCAGTGAAGCGCTTGCGGTAGGATCGAAAGAGACCCAGTACTTC	CASSEALAVGSKETQYF
.	.	TRBV3-1/TRBV3-2	TRBJ1-6	TGTGCCAGCAGACGTACAGGGAATTCACCCCTCCACTTT	CASRRTGNSPLHF
.	.	TRBV6-4	TRBJ2-7	TGTGCCAGCAGTGACTCGAAAAGGGAGCTTCTCCAAATCTACGAGCAGTACTTC	CASSDSKRELLQIYEQYF
.	.	TRBV6-1	TRBJ2-3	TGTGCCAGCAGTGATTTAGGCGCCGGGAGCACAGATACGCAGTATTTT	CASSDLGAGSTDTQYF
.	.	TRBV7-8	TRBJ1-1	TGTGCCAGCAGTCTAGTGGGGGGAACGGCTTACACTGAAGCTTTCTTT	CASSLVGGTAYTEAFF
.	.	TRBV7-6	TRBJ2-2	TGTGCCAGCAGCTTATGGGTCGGGGGAACCGGGGAGCTGTTTTTT	CASSLWVGGTGELFF
.	.	TRBV2	TRBJ1-5	TGTGCCAGCAGGCTGGGTGGCGGTAAGGAGCCCCAGCATTTT	CASRLGGGKEPQHF
.	TRBD2	TRBV11-2	TRBJ2-3	TGTGCCAGCAGCCCCCTTTCGGGACTAGATGGATCCAGAGCCGTGTATTTT	CASSPLSGLDGSRAVYF
few	TRBD2	TRBV3-1/TRBV3-2	TRBJ2-3	TGTGCCAGCAGCCATCCCGGGACTAGCGGGGCAACAGCGCAGTATTTT	CASSHPGTSGATAQYF
.	TRBD1	TRBV6-5	TRBJ2-7	TGTGCCAGCAGTTACGGACAGGGCCACGAGCAGTACTTC	CASSYGQGHEQYF
.	.	TRBV6-2/TRBV6-3	TRBJ2-7	TGTGCCAGCAGTTACTCGGCGGGGACCTACGAGCAGTACTTC	CASSYSAGTYEQYF
.	.	TRBV19	TRBJ1-1	TGTGCCAGTAGTATAAGTTACAGCCACATGAACACTGAAGCTTTCTTT	CASSISYSHMNTEAFF
few	TRBD2	TRBV7-6	TRBJ2-1	TGTGCCAGCAGAGTCACGGGGGGGCACTCCGATGAGCAGTTCTTC	CASRVTGGHSDEQFF
.	.	TRBV29-1	TRBJ1-2	TGCAGCGTTGAACTACCGATGGCGAGGGGCTACACCTTC	CSVELPMARGYTF
.	TRBD1	TRBV5-8	TRBJ2-3	TGTGCCAGCAGCTTGCGACAGGGGCACGGCACAGATACGCAGTATTTT	CASSLRQGHGTDTQYF
.	.	TRBV7-9	TRBJ1-1	TGTGCCAGCAGCCCGCCGGGATTTTTGAACACTGAAGCTTTCTTT	CASSPPGFLNTEAFF
.	TRBD1	TRBV13	TRBJ1-2	TGTGCCAGCAGCTCCGGGACAGGGGGCTATGGCTACACCTTC	CASSSGTGGYGYTF
.	.	TRBV7-6	TRBJ2-1	TGTGCCAGCAGCTTAGTAGGCGGTGCTGAGCAGTTCTTC	CASSLVGGAEQFF
.	.	TRBV19	TRBJ1-1	TGTGCCAGCGGACAGCAGCACACTGAAGCTTTCTTT	CASGQQHTEAFF
.	.	TRBV27	TRBJ1-6	TGTGCCAGCAGAGGGGGGGCTGCTTCACCCCTCCACTTT	CASRGGAASPLHF
.	TRBD1	TRBV12-3/TRBV12-4	TRBJ1-2	TGTGCCAGCAGTTTCAGGGGGGCGGAGGTGTACACCTTC	CASSFRGAEVYTF